The next 32 T cell receptor beta chains were all read from a single sample in a study of Graves' ophthalmopathy and Graves' hyperthyroidism. Amplified material comprised TCR beta CDR3 regions derived from RNA transcripts. Second-round multiplex PCR came after first-round RT-PCR with HTBI primers. TCRdb re-analysed the multiplex PCR reads in MiXCR, keeping a single row per CDR3 protein. Seen here are some 1.1 million distinct CDR3 sequences, roughly 35% observed once, and the top ten hold 11%. The sample comprised peripheral blood or thyroid tissue (not recorded which). The origin of the receptors is an adult man with Graves' hyperthyroidism.

V is TRBV20-1 and J is TRBJ2-7; 10 positions match TRBD1. The CDR3 has 18 residues. The germline gives CDR1 DFQATT, CDR2 SNEGSKA (reference sequence). V was clipped by 4 bases and J by 0 bases; unmatched bases: 15. CDR3 nucleotide sequence: TGCAGTGCTACCTCACCGGGACAGGGGCCCATCAGCTCCTACGAGCAGTACTTC. It encodes CSATSPGQGPISSYEQYF.

This clonotype was detected many times. The chain uses TRBV29-1 and TRBJ2-7; D is ambiguous. Per the germline V gene, CDR1 is SQVTM and CDR2 is ANQGSEA. Trimming pared 2 bases from V and 2 bases from J, leaving 10 bases between. CDR3 length equals 13 residues. Written as DNA, the CDR3 is TGCAGCGTTGAACAGGAATACACCTACGAGCAGTACTTC. As protein: CSVEQEYTYEQYF.

This clonotype appeared a few times. The CDR3 sequence is CASSFDVMGSPLHF. CDR3 DNA sequence: TGTGCCAGCAGTTTCGATGTGATGGGTTCACCCCTCCACTTT. The chain has TRBV12-3 or TRBV12-4 and TRBJ1-6; D gene uncertain. The CDR3 is 14 amino acids. Trimming removed 3 bases from V and 9 bases from J, with 12 bases in between.

The chain joins TRBV7-9 to TRBJ2-7, with 7 positions matching TRBD2. CDR3 size: 16 residues. Germline CDR1 is SEHNR and CDR2 is FQNEAQ (reference sequence). The V gene end was trimmed by 6 bases and the J gene end by 3 bases; junction bases not matched to a gene: 14. Here the CDR3 DNA reads TGTGCCAGCAGTTACTCAGGGCTAGCGGAGATCTACGAGCAGTACTTC. Residues: CASSYSGLAEIYEQYF.

The chain is built from TRBV28 and TRBJ1-5; 7 bases fit TRBD1. J gave up 6 bases and V 6 bases, and 14 bases lay outside the gene matches. The CDR3 sequence is 16 residues long. Germline lookup yields CDR1 MDHEN and CDR2 SYDVKM. CDR3 sequence (DNA): TGTGCCAGCAGGCCTAGTTATAGGGGGCCGAGTCAGCCCCAGCATTTT. Protein sequence: CASRPSYRGPSQPQHF.

With respect to this clonotype: An end of the junction differs from the germline gene, which may be a read error. The rearrangement joins TRBV10-2 to TRBJ1-5; unclear D gene. The length of the CDR3 is 15 residues. Germline V gives CDR1 WSHSY, CDR2 SAAADI. This CDR3 is CASSLSSGFNQPQHF. Here the CDR3 DNA reads TGTGCCAGCAGTTTATCATCGGGATTCAATCAGCCCCAGCATTTT.

This clonotype was observed a few times. Here the CDR3 reads CASSQDIHSTYEQYF. The CDR3 nucleotides are TGCGCCAGCAGCCAAGATATTCACAGTACCTACGAGCAGTACTTC. The gene calls are TRBV4-1 and TRBJ2-7; unclear D gene. In germline, CDR1 is MGHRA, CDR2 YSYEKL. CDR3 size: 15 residues. Trimming pared 0 bases from V and 2 bases from J, leaving 11 bases between.

In this sample, this clonotype turned up a few times. The genes are TRBV20-1 and TRBJ1-1, with D maybe TRBD1 (6 bases). CDR3 length: 15 amino acids. V lost 0 bases, J lost 6 bases, and 17 bases lay in between. Looked up from germline, CDR1 is DFQATT and CDR2 is SNEGSKA (reference sequence). The CDR3 bases are TGCAGTGCTAGAGATGTGCGAGGGGGGGACGCTGAAGCTTTCTTT. Protein sequence: CSARDVRGGDAEAFF.

To note about this clonotype: A much bigger clone sits one base away, suggesting this may be a read error. The V call is TRBV19, the J call TRBJ1-5; no reliable D call. Germline V CDR1 and CDR2: LNHDA, SQIVND (reference sequence). V was trimmed by 8 bases and J by 1 base, leaving 9 bases between them. The CDR3 is made up of 13 amino acids. Here the CDR3 reads CASCATSNQPQHF. CDR3 in DNA: TGTGCCAGTTGTGCGACGAGCAATCAGCCCCAGCATTTT.

The chain employs TRBV29-1 and TRBJ1-1; tentative D call: TRBD1 (5 bases). The germline V gene encodes CDR1 SQVTM and CDR2 ANQGSEA. The CDR3 loop spans 14 amino acids. V was trimmed by 8 bases and J by 1 base, leaving 17 bases between them. The CDR3 nucleotides are TGCAGCAGCTTAGTGGGGCACAGGAACACTGAAGCTTTCTTT. Protein sequence: CSSLVGHRNTEAFF.

The chain joins TRBV20-1 to TRBJ2-5, with D perhaps matching TRBD1 or TRBD2 (5 bases each). This CDR3 region has 15 residues. The V gene lost 7 bases and the J gene lost 6 bases, with 24 bases spanning the gap. Germline V gene lookup returns CDR1 DFQATT and CDR2 SNEGSKA (reference sequence). CDR3 sequence reads: CSVQVVVGPKQTQYF. CDR3 nucleotides: TGCAGTGTACAGGTCGTGGTGGGACCGAAACAGACCCAGTACTTC.

This clonotype was detected ten times or more. This chain uses TRBV14 with TRBJ2-2, with a tentative D call TRBD1 (5 bases). Per the germline V gene, CDR1 is SGHDN and CDR2 is FVKESK. Between the trimmed V and J ends, which lost 1 base and 5 bases, there was a span of 8 bases. The CDR3 totals 14 residues. As DNA, the CDR3 is TGTGCCAGCAGCCAAGCCCAGGGTACCGGGGAGCTGTTTTTT. Translation: CASSQAQGTGELFF. Variable domain in full (rest from reference TRBV14 and TRBJ2-2): EAGVTQFPSHSVIEKGQTVTLRCDPISGHDNLYWYRRVMGKEIKFLLHFVKESKQDESGMPNNRFLAERTGGTYSTLKVQPAELEDSGVYFCASSQAQGTGELFFGEGSRLTVL.

CDR3 sequence reads: CATSRGANYGYTF. The CDR3 bases are TGTGCCACCAGCAGAGGGGCTAACTATGGCTACACCTTC. The chain has TRBV15 and TRBJ1-2; D is unclear. This CDR3 comprises 13 residues. Germline-derived CDR1 and CDR2 are LNHNV and YYDKDF (reference sequence). V was clipped by 1 base and J by 0 bases, with 3 bases between them.

The rearrangement uses TRBV7-2 and TRBJ2-7; 9 nucleotides align to TRBD1. V trimming: 7 bases; J trimming: 2 bases; junction bases outside the gene matches: 6. CDR1 and CDR2 from the germline V gene are SGHTA and FQGNSA. CDR3 size: 14 residues. CDR3 nucleotide sequence: TGTGCCAGCACCCTGAGACAGGGGGCCTACGAGCAGTACTTC. Its protein is CASTLRQGAYEQYF.

This chain uses TRBV15 with TRBJ2-5, with D possibly TRBD1 on 5 matching bases. This CDR3 spans 16 amino acids. V lost 1 base and J 5 bases, leaving 17 bases between the germline ends. Germline V gives CDR1 LNHNV, CDR2 YYDKDF (reference sequence). CDR3 sequence reads: CATSRVSGLSWETQYF. The CDR3 nucleotides read TGTGCCACCAGCAGAGTGTCAGGGCTGAGTTGGGAGACCCAGTACTTC.

The gene calls are TRBV19 and TRBJ2-3, with 7 bases matching TRBD2. Germline V gene sequence: CDR1 LNHDA, CDR2 SQIVND (reference sequence). This CDR3 has 15 residues. V lost 7 bases, J lost 2 bases, and 9 bases stayed unmatched. The CDR3 DNA reads TGTGCCAGTACCCTCCCGGGGGGTATCACAGATACGCAGTATTTT. It specifies CASTLPGGITDTQYF. The full variable domain, its missing parts supplied by reference TRBV19 and TRBJ2-3, is DGGITQSPKYLFRKEGQNVTLSCEQNLNHDAMYWYRQDPGQGLRLIYYSQIVNDFQKGDIAEGYSVSREKKESFPLTVTSAQKNPTAFYLCASTLPGGITDTQYFGPGTRLTVL.

V and J are TRBV5-1 and TRBJ2-7; D gene ambiguous. Trimming took off 3 bases at V and 7 bases at J, with 8 bases between the two ends. The germline gives CDR1 SGHRS, CDR2 YFSETQ. This CDR3 is 11 amino acids long. The CDR3 is CASSWTGEQYF. The CDR3 DNA reads TGCGCCAGCAGCTGGACCGGGGAGCAGTACTTC.

This clonotype was found a few times. The chain employs TRBV20-1 and TRBJ1-5; unclear D gene. The CDR3 is 14 amino acids. CDR1 and CDR2 (germline): DFQATT, SNEGSKA (reference sequence). The ends were cut back, 5 bases at V and 3 bases at J, with 14 bases in the middle. The CDR3 DNA sequence: TGCAGTGCTGCGGACGGGCGAAACAATCAGCCCCAGCATTTT. This sequence encodes CSAADGRNNQPQHF.

V and J are TRBV7-9 and TRBJ1-1; the match to TRBD1 covers 7 bases. J gave up 8 bases and V 5 bases, and 8 bases lay outside the gene matches. The CDR3 length is 13 residues. Germline V lookup: CDR1 SEHNR, CDR2 FQNEAQ (reference sequence). CDR3 loop: CASSPLRQGEAFF. CDR3 nucleotides: TGTGCCAGCAGCCCCCTTCGACAGGGAGAAGCTTTCTTT.

The J gene is TRBJ2-6, the V gene TRBV10-3; D remains ambiguous. This CDR3 spans 14 amino acids. Trimming shortened V by 6 bases and J by 4 bases, and 10 bases separated the two germline ends. Germline V gene sequence: CDR1 ENHRY, CDR2 SYGVKD. The CDR3 sequence: CAIRGGSGANVLTF. The CDR3 DNA sequence: TGTGCCATCAGAGGCGGTAGCGGGGCCAACGTCCTGACTTTC.

The chain employs TRBV28 and TRBJ2-6; D gene unclear. The germline gives CDR1 MDHEN, CDR2 SYDVKM. The CDR3 length is 15 residues. V lost 7 bases, J lost 0 bases, and 10 bases lay in between. The CDR3 protein is CASNSGRSGANVLTF. The CDR3 coding sequence is TGTGCCAGCAACTCAGGTCGCTCTGGGGCCAACGTCCTGACTTTC. The complete variable domain, with remaining parts taken from reference TRBV28 and TRBJ2-6, reads DVKVTQSSRYLVKRTGEKVFLECVQDMDHENMFWYRQDPGLGLRLIYFSYDVKMKEKGDIPEGYSVSREKKERFSLILESASTNQTSMYLCASNSGRSGANVLTFGAGSRLTVL.

This clonotype was recorded many times. The chain links TRBV10-3 to TRBJ1-1; no clear D gene. Trimming left V 2 bases short and J 1 base short, with 11 bases between. The germline gives CDR1 ENHRY, CDR2 SYGVKD. The CDR3 runs 15 residues. CDR3 DNA: TGTGCCATCAGTGAGCCGGACGCGGGGAACACTGAAGCTTTCTTT. It specifies CAISEPDAGNTEAFF.

The V call is TRBV29-1, the J call TRBJ1-5; 7 bases are shared with TRBD1. From germline, CDR1 is SQVTM and CDR2 ANQGSEA. The CDR3 has 11 amino acids. With V trimmed by 7 bases and J by 11 bases, 8 bases remained unmatched. The CDR3 region has the DNA TGCAGCGGTAGACAGGGTATGACCCAGCATTTT. Its translation is CSGRQGMTQHF.

This clonotype was observed a handful of times. This chain joins TRBV19 and TRBJ2-2; D perhaps matches TRBD1 (6 bases). Germline V CDR1 and CDR2: LNHDA, SQIVND (reference sequence). This CDR3 comprises 14 residues. The V end was cut by 6 bases, the J end by 4 bases, with 12 bases between. CDR3 in DNA: TGTGCCAGTAGCATGGGACAACCCACCGGGGAGCTGTTTTTT. Its protein product is CASSMGQPTGELFF.

This chain uses TRBV15 with TRBJ1-2, with TRBD1 matching over 7 bases. Germline V gene data show CDR1 as LNHNV and CDR2 as YYDKDF (reference sequence). The CDR3 sequence is 14 residues long. V shed 0 bases, J shed 6 bases, and the junction held 4 bases outside the gene matches. Written as DNA, the CDR3 is TGTGCCACCAGCAGAGATCTGACAGGGAATGGCTACACCTTC. It yields the protein CATSRDLTGNGYTF. The whole variable domain, filled in from reference TRBV15 and TRBJ1-2, reads DAMVIQNPRYQVTQFGKPVTLSCSQTLNHNVMYWYQQKSSQAPKLLFHYYDKDFNNEADTPDNFQSRRPNTSFCFLDIRSPGLGDTAMYLCATSRDLTGNGYTFGSGTRLTVV.

The chain has TRBV29-1 and TRBJ2-5; D is possibly TRBD1 or TRBD2 (5 bases each). The germline V gene has CDR1 SQVTM and CDR2 ANQGSEA. The CDR3 spans 13 residues. The ends were cut back, 4 bases at V and 2 bases at J, with 11 bases in the middle. In DNA, the CDR3 is TGCAGCGTTGTCGGGGCAGGGCAAGAGACCCAGTACTTC. Translated: CSVVGAGQETQYF.

The V call is TRBV4-3, the J call TRBJ1-6; D ambiguous. CDR1 LGHNA and CDR2 YSLEER come from the germline V gene. V lost 3 bases, J lost 10 bases, and 16 bases lay in between. The CDR3 runs to 15 residues. Written as DNA, the CDR3 is TGCGCCAGCAGCCATGGACCGTCTTTGAGATCACCCCTCCACTTT. Translating gives CASSHGPSLRSPLHF.

This clonotype came up many times. The chain employs TRBV2 and TRBJ1-5; maybe TRBD1 (6 bases). Between the trimmed V and J ends, which lost 2 bases and 3 bases, there was a span of 14 bases. CDR1 is SNHLY, CDR2 FYNNEI, per germline. The CDR3 consists of 16 residues. CDR3 DNA: TGTGCCAGCAGTGAAATGGTGCAGGGGCCCAATCAGCCCCAGCATTTT. This codes for CASSEMVQGPNQPQHF.

This clonotype has more than one count but fewer than ten. The rearrangement joins TRBV20-1 to TRBJ2-5; 9 nucleotides line up with TRBD2. Trimming removed 3 bases from V and 0 bases from J; junction bases left unmatched: 11. The germline V gene encodes CDR1 DFQATT and CDR2 SNEGSKA (reference sequence). The CDR3 sequence is 17 residues long. Here the CDR3 reads CSASMVLAGLYQETQYF. CDR3 bases: TGCAGTGCTAGTATGGTTCTAGCGGGATTGTACCAAGAGACCCAGTACTTC.

This clonotype was seen ten or more times. J is TRBJ1-1 and V is TRBV24-1; tentatively, D is TRBD1 (5 bases). The CDR3 contains 13 residues. CDR1 is KGHDR, CDR2 SFDVKD, per germline. V dropped 5 bases and J dropped 5 bases, with 11 bases sitting between them. The CDR3 DNA reads as TGTGCCACCAGTGGGGGGACGGGGACTGAAGCTTTCTTT. This translates into CATSGGTGTEAFF.

This clonotype has at least ten counts. The chain carries TRBV7-9 and TRBJ1-5; TRBD1 matches 8 bases. The CDR3 runs 12 residues. V was pared by 2 bases and J by 12 bases, with 3 bases of the junction left unmatched. Germline V gene lookup returns CDR1 SEHNR and CDR2 FQNEAQ (reference sequence). This CDR3 reads CASSLPQGVQHF. The CDR3 nucleotides read TGTGCCAGCAGCTTACCACAGGGGGTCCAGCATTTT.

Points on this clonotype: A single base is all that separates this from a far larger clone, so a read error is likely. The chain combines TRBV29-1 with TRBJ2-7; no clear D gene. Per the germline V gene, CDR1 is SQVTM and CDR2 is ANQGSEA. This CDR3 has 11 residues. DNA for the CDR3: TGCGGCGTTGGTGGATCGTACGAGCAGTACTTC. It encodes CGVGGSYEQYF.